This TCR beta chain was found in a study of CD8+ T cells in alopecia areata. Overall study results and limits: Lesional scalp, notably in alopecia totalis/universalis, had clonality above that of normal scalp.

Extracted RNA was reverse transcribed into cDNA, the sequencing template. Assay used: immunoSEQ multiplex PCR; TCRdb lists only in-frame clones, some missing. Altogether hundreds of thousands of clones are present, 50% to 60% being singletons, with the ten largest covering approximately 0.45%. The CDR3 covers 15 residues. Germline CDR1 and CDR2: MGHRA and YSYEKL. V was shortened by 3 bases and J by 3 bases, with 14 bases between the two germline ends. As concerns this clone: What it recognizes is unknown.

The specimen was CD4+ T cells sorted from blood, collected at week 0. The origin of this receptor is a human donor with alopecia areata. V is TRBV4-1 and J is TRBJ1-2; the D is unclear. As DNA, the CDR3 is TGCGCCAGCAGCCATCCGTCCAGAGATTACTATGGCTACACCTTC. It yields the protein CASSHPSRDYYGYTF.